This T cell receptor beta chain emerged from a study of Ad26.COV2.S vaccination and SARS-CoV-2 variants. At the level of the study: A COV1001 Ad26.COV2.S trial-arm participant provided the sample.

Treatment in this sample: roughly 18 received Ad26.COV2.S at low or high dose, single or two shots; a few received placebo; per-sample allocation not given. Day 63 after the first injection of vaccine or placebo was the sampling time. Donation was by an adult aged 18-55 years who was in Boston. The assay was immunoSEQ multiplex PCR, and TCRdb's table has in-frame clones only and misses some. Found here are hundreds of thousands of clones, around 90% of them singletons; the top ten hold 9% to 15%. On this clone: Its antigen is unknown.

Overall study results and limits: Substantial post-vaccination breadth of spike-specific CD8+ and CD4+ T cell responses was reported.

The sequence derives from a person aged 18 to 65 who received the Ad26.COV2.S COVID-19 vaccine or a placebo. The source material was peripheral blood, sampled in a trial of Ad26.COV2.S vaccine versus placebo.

The CDR3 sequence: CASSPRGLQGGNEQFF. CDR3 nucleotide sequence: TGTGCCAGCAGCCCTAGGGGACTACAGGGCGGCAATGAGCAGTTCTTC. The V and J genes are TRBV11-3 and TRBJ2-1; D is perhaps TRBD2 (7 bases). V lost 5 bases and J lost 6, with 20 bases in between. From germline, CDR1 is SGHNT and CDR2 YENEEA. This CDR3 region has 16 residues. Together with reference TRBV11-3 and TRBJ2-1, the CDR3 gives the full variable domain: EAGVVQSPRYKIIEKKQPVAFWCNPISGHNTLYWYLQNLGQGPELLIRYENEEAVDDSQLPKDRFSAERLKGVDSTLKIQPAELGDSAVYLCASSPRGLQGGNEQFFGPGTRLTVL.